The 21 T cell receptor beta chains listed next were all sequenced from one sample in a study of T cell changes during pregnancy in multiple sclerosis. TCRdb's table, derived via immunoSEQ multiplex PCR, lists solely in-frame clones and lacks some. The table has 45,000 to 55,000 clones, 88% seen once. The sequences come from CD4+ T cells from peripheral blood mononuclear cells, collected in the second trimester of pregnancy. The receptors derive from a female donor with multiple sclerosis, enrolled in a pregnancy study.

The chain couples TRBV5-1 to TRBJ1-1, with a tentative D call TRBD1 (6 bases). The germline V gene encodes CDR1 SGHRS and CDR2 YFSETQ. This CDR3 comprises 16 residues. Trimming took off 5 bases at V and 5 bases at J, with 22 bases between the two ends. This chain's CDR3 is CASRSGASSPVTEAFF. The CDR3 DNA is TGCGCCAGCAGATCAGGGGCCTCCTCTCCAGTAACTGAAGCTTTCTTT.

The chain is built from TRBV10-3 and TRBJ2-7, with 8 bases lining up with TRBD2. CDR3 length: 13 residues. Germline CDR1 is ENHRY and CDR2 is SYGVKD. J was trimmed by 3 bases and V by 2 bases; bases with no gene match: 0. The CDR3 DNA follows: TGTGCCATCAGTGAGACTAGCGGCTACGAGCAGTACTTC. Translated: CAISETSGYEQYF.

The chain has TRBV12-2 and TRBJ1-5; no check of the table's D call, TRBD1, against the DNA was made. TRBV12-2 is assigned pseudogene status. The CDR3 consists of 17 residues. CDR3 amino acids: CASRLVDEGVGNQPQHF. The DNA for the CDR3 is TGTGCAAGTCGCTTAGTTGATGAGGGGGTAGGGAATCAGCCCCAGCATTTT.

This chain connects TRBV28 to TRBJ2-5; 7 bases map to TRBD2. This CDR3 comprises 15 residues. Germline V gene sequence: CDR1 MDHEN, CDR2 SYDVKM. Unmatched junction bases numbered 11, after V lost 5 bases and J lost 5 bases. The CDR3 is CASSPSVPGGETQYF. The CDR3 DNA is TGTGCCAGCAGTCCGTCTGTACCCGGGGGGGAGACCCAGTACTTC.

This rearrangement joins TRBV12-5 to TRBJ1-4; 7 nucleotides agree with TRBD1. J gave up 8 bases and V 1 base, and 13 bases lay outside the gene matches. The CDR3 contains 17 residues. Per the germline V gene, CDR1 is LGHNT and CDR2 is FRNRAP. The CDR3 DNA is TGTGCTAGTGGTTTGGGGCGGGACAGCGAGGCGAGAGAAAAACTGTTTTTT. It is translated as CASGLGRDSEAREKLFF.

There are a few counts of this clone. The rearrangement joins TRBV7-2 to TRBJ2-3, with 7 bases matching TRBD1. CDR1 is SGHTA and CDR2 is FQGNSA in the germline V gene. The CDR3 spans 15 residues. After removal of 6 bases from V and 2 bases from J, the junction contained 8 bases not matched to a gene. The CDR3 sequence: CASSPGTDLTDTQYF. The CDR3 coding sequence is TGTGCCAGCAGTCCTGGGACAGATCTCACAGATACGCAGTATTTT.

The rearrangement joins TRBV28 to TRBJ2-1; D is perhaps TRBD2 (6 bases). The ends were cut back, 5 bases at V and 6 bases at J, with 23 bases in the middle. Germline loops: CDR1 MDHEN, CDR2 SYDVKM. The CDR3 contains 17 residues. The CDR3 sequence: CASSPPGLFFATNEQFF. CDR3 nucleotide sequence: TGTGCCAGCAGTCCTCCGGGACTCTTCTTCGCTACCAATGAGCAGTTCTTC.

This clone was counted between two and nine times. The chain joins TRBV9 to TRBJ1-5; D gene uncertain. Germline V gene sequence: CDR1 SGDLS, CDR2 YYNGEE. The CDR3 runs 13 residues. Trimming removed 4 bases from V and 3 bases from J, with 8 bases in between. This CDR3 is CASSLRDNQPQHF. The CDR3 DNA follows: TGTGCCAGCAGCTTACGGGACAATCAGCCCCAGCATTTT. The entire variable domain, with the rest obtained from reference TRBV9 and TRBJ1-5, is as follows: DSGVTQTPKHLITATGQRVTLRCSPRSGDLSVYWYQQSLDQGLQFLIQYYNGEERAKGNILERFSAQQFPDLHSELNLSSLELGDSALYFCASSLRDNQPQHFGDGTRLSIL.

The rearrangement joins TRBV14 to TRBJ2-7; the match to TRBD2 covers 12 bases. Germline V gene data show CDR1 as SGHDN and CDR2 as FVKESK. With V trimmed by 1 base and J by 4 bases, 8 bases remained unmatched. The CDR3 extends over 17 amino acids. The CDR3 loop reads CASSQVARTSGGYEQYF. DNA of the CDR3: TGTGCCAGCAGCCAAGTCGCAAGAACTAGCGGGGGGTACGAGCAGTACTTC.

The chain uses TRBV18 and TRBJ2-6; D gene ambiguous. The CDR3 runs to 15 residues. V gave up 3 bases and J gave up 4 bases, with 10 bases separating them. The germline V gene encodes CDR1 KGHSH and CDR2 LQKENI. The CDR3 region has the DNA TGTGCCAGCTCACCCTCTCTATCAGGGGCCAACGTCCTGACTTTC. It encodes CASSPSLSGANVLTF.

This clone has only a few counts. The chain uses TRBV27 and TRBJ1-1, with D possibly TRBD1 on 6 matching bases. V was cut by 6 bases and J by 2 bases, with 10 bases left in between. From germline, CDR1 is MNHEY and CDR2 SMNVEV (reference sequence). The CDR3 loop spans 13 amino acids. CDR3 bases: TGTGCCAGCAGCGGACAGAGAAACACTGAAGCTTTCTTT. It is translated as CASSGQRNTEAFF.

Here the CDR3 DNA reads TGTGCCAGCAGTTCTAATCCCCCTTCTAGCGGGAGGAAAGAGACCCAGTACTTC. This sequence encodes CASSSNPPSSGRKETQYF. The genes are TRBV27 and TRBJ2-5, with TRBD2 matching over 11 bases. This CDR3 contains 18 residues. Losses at the gene ends were 4 bases for V and 3 bases for J; bases not matched to a gene: 13. The germline V gene has CDR1 MNHEY and CDR2 SMNVEV (reference sequence).

V usage is TRBV28 and J usage is TRBJ1-2, with 9 bases identical to TRBD1. With V trimmed by 4 bases and J by 5 bases, 2 bases remained unmatched. This CDR3 spans 13 amino acids. Per germline, CDR1 MDHEN and CDR2 SYDVKM. This CDR3 is CASSYRGPYGYTF. The CDR3 DNA is TGTGCCAGCAGTTACAGGGGGCCTTATGGCTACACCTTC.

The CDR3 DNA sequence: TGTGCCTGGAGCTCTAGCGGGAGCACCGGGGAGCTGTTTTTT. It is translated as CAWSSSGSTGELFF. The gene calls are TRBV30 and TRBJ2-2; 10 bases are shared with TRBD2. CDR3 length: 14 amino acids. Trimming took 3 bases from V and 4 from J; bases not matched to a gene: 2. The V gene's germline CDR1 is GTSNPN and CDR2 SVGIG (reference sequence).

The V gene is TRBV5-4, the J gene TRBJ2-7; 11 bases agree with TRBD2. The J segment lost 7 bases and the V segment lost 2 bases, leaving 5 bases of the junction unmatched. This CDR3 has 14 residues. CDR1 and CDR2 (germline): SGHNT, YYREEE (reference sequence). DNA for the CDR3: TGTGCCAGCAGCTTTAGCGGGAGGGCTCGTGAGCAGTACTTC. Its protein is CASSFSGRAREQYF. The full variable domain, rest sourced from reference TRBV5-4 and TRBJ2-7, is ETGVTQSPTHLIKTRGQQVTLRCSSQSGHNTVSWYQQALGQGPQFIFQYYREEENGRGNFPPRFSGLQFPNYSSELNVNALELDDSALYLCASSFSGRAREQYFGPGTRLTVT.

The chain combines TRBV4-3 with TRBJ2-7; unclear D gene. The V end was cut by 1 base, the J end by 2 bases, with 12 bases between. From germline, CDR1 is LGHNA and CDR2 YSLEER. This CDR3 contains 15 residues. The CDR3 nucleotides read TGCGCCAGCAGCCAAGTTGCCAGAAATGCCTACGAGCAGTACTTC. Translated, it gives CASSQVARNAYEQYF.

Only a few counts were recorded for this clone. The V gene is TRBV2, the J gene TRBJ2-7; 9 positions agree with TRBD1. J lost 3 bases, V lost 5 bases, and 8 bases had no gene match. The CDR3 spans 15 residues. CDR1 is SNHLY, CDR2 FYNNEI, per germline. This CDR3 reads CASSRSPGQGYEQYF. CDR3 coding DNA: TGTGCCAGCAGTCGGAGCCCGGGACAGGGCTACGAGCAGTACTTC.

The V and J genes are TRBV7-9 and TRBJ2-7; 8 nucleotides line up with TRBD2. There are 14 residues in the CDR3. V trimming: 3 bases; J trimming: 0 bases; junction bases outside the gene matches: 1. Per the germline V gene, CDR1 is SEHNR and CDR2 is FQNEAQ (reference sequence). CDR3 DNA sequence: TGTGCCAGCAGCTTTGGGACTAGCTCCTACGAGCAGTACTTC. This encodes CASSFGTSSYEQYF. Looking up the rest from reference TRBV7-9 and TRBJ2-7 gives the full variable domain: DTGVSQNPRHKITKRGQNVTFRCDPISEHNRLYWYRQTLGQGPEFLTYFQNEAQLEKSRLLSDRFSAERPKGSFSTLEIQRTEQGDSAMYLCASSFGTSSYEQYFGPGTRLTVT.

J is TRBJ1-2 and V is TRBV7-3; 9 bases are a match to TRBD1. Germline V gene sequence: CDR1 SGHTA, CDR2 FQGTGA. CDR3 length: 15 amino acids. J was trimmed by 1 base and V by 5 bases; bases with no gene match: 5. The DNA for the CDR3 is TGTGCCAGCAGCCGGGGGACAGGGAGTAACTATGGCTACACCTTC. Its protein product is CASSRGTGSNYGYTF. The full variable domain, rest sourced from reference TRBV7-3 and TRBJ1-2, is GAGVSQTPSNKVTEKGKYVELRCDPISGHTALYWYRQSLGQGPEFLIYFQGTGAADDSGLPNDRFFAVRPEGSVSTLKIQRTERGDSAVYLCASSRGTGSNYGYTFGSGTRLTVV.

This rearrangement joins TRBV18 to TRBJ1-4, with D tentatively TRBD1 (5 bases). The CDR3 sequence is 17 residues long. Germline values: CDR1 KGHSH, CDR2 LQKENI. V lost 2 bases and J 8 bases, leaving 21 bases between the germline ends. The DNA of the CDR3 is TGTGCCAGCTCACCAGGCAACACCCCGGGGGGAATCGAAAAACTGTTTTTT. This translates into CASSPGNTPGGIEKLFF.

The chain couples TRBV5-4 to TRBJ2-3; 12 bases map to TRBD2. Trimming removed 4 bases from V and 2 bases from J; junction bases left unmatched: 5. This CDR3 is built from 16 residues. Germline V gives CDR1 SGHNT, CDR2 YYREEE (reference sequence). CDR3 in amino acids: CASSPGLAGITDTQYF. DNA for the CDR3: TGTGCCAGCAGCCCGGGACTAGCGGGTATCACAGATACGCAGTATTTT.